This T cell receptor beta chain was recovered during a study of T-cell reconstitution after alpha-beta-depleted transplantation in children. Preparing the TCRbeta library involved the use of unique molecular identifiers. TCRdb redid the calling of the PCR reads with MiXCR, one entry per CDR3 protein. The repertoire holds 440,000 or so distinct CDR3 sequences, with around 46% as singletons. The table lists this clonotype with a few counts. CDR1 is SGHRS and CDR2 is YFSETQ in the germline V gene. V lost 4 bases, J lost 10 bases, and 6 bases stayed unmatched. CDR3 length: 13 amino acids. This clonotype was sampled from a girl aged 2 to 10 with aplastic anemia, due to receive a stem cell transplant. The J gene is TRBJ2-1, the V gene TRBV5-1; 9 nucleotides match TRBD1. This material consisted of PBMCs, taken before TCRalphabeta/CD19-depleted stem cell transplant. CDR3 loop: CASSLTGGREQFF. CDR3 DNA: TGCGCCAGCAGCCTAACAGGGGGCAGGGAGCAGTTCTTC.